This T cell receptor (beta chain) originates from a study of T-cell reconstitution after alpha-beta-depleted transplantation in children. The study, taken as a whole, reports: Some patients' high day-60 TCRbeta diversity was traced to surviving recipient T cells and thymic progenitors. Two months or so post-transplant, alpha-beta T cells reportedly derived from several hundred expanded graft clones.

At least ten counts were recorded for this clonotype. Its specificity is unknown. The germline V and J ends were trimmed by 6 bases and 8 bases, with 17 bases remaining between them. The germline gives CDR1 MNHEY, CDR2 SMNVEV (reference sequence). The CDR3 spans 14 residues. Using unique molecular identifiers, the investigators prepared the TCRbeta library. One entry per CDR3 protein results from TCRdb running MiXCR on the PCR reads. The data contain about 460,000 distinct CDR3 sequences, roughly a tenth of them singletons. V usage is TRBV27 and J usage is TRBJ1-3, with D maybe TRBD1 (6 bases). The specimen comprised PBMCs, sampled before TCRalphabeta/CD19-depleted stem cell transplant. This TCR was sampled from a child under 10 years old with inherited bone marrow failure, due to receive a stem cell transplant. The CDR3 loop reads CASSWSQGADTIYF. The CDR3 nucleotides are TGTGCCAGCAGCTGGTCACAGGGAGCGGACACCATATATTTT.